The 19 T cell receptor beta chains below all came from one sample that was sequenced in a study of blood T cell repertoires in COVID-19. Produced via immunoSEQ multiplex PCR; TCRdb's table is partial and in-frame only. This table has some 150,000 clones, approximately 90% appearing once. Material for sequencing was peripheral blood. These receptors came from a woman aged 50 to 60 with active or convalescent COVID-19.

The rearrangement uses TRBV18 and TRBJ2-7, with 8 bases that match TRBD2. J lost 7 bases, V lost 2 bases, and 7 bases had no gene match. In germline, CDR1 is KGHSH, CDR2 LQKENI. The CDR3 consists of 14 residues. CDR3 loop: CASSPNPGLGEQYF. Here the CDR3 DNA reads TGTGCCAGCTCACCAAACCCGGGACTAGGGGAGCAGTACTTC.

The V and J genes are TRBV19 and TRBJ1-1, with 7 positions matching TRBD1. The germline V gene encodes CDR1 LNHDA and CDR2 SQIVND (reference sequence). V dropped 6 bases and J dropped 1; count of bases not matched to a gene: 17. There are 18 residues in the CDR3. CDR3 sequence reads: CASRNTPGQRMSNTEAFF. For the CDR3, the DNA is TGTGCCAGTAGAAATACTCCGGGACAGAGAATGTCGAACACTGAAGCTTTCTTT.

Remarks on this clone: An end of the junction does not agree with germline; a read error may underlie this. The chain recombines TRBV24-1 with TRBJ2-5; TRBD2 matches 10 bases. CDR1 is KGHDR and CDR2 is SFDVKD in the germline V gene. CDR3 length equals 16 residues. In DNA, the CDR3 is TGTGCCACCAGTGAGTGGACTAGCGGAGGGCAAGGGACCCAGTACTTC. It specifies CATSEWTSGGQGTQYF.

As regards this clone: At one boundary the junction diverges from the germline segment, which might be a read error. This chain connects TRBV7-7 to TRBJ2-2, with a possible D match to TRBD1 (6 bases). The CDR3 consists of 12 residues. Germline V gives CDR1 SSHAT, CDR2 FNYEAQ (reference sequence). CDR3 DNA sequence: TGTGCTAGCAGCCAGGGGCCCGGGGAGCTGTTTTTT. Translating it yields CASSQGPGELFF.

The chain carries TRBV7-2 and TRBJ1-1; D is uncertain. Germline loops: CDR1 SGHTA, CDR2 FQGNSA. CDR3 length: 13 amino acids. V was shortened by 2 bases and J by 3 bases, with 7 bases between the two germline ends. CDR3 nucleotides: TGTGCCAGCAGCTTATCCCTGTACACTGAAGCTTTCTTT. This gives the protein CASSLSLYTEAFF.

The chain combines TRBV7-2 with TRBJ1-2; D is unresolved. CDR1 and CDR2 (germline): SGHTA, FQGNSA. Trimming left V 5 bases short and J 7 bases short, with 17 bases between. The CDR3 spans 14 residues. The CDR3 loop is CASSPVRVGAGYTF. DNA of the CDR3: TGTGCCAGCAGCCCCGTCCGGGTGGGTGCTGGCTACACCTTC.

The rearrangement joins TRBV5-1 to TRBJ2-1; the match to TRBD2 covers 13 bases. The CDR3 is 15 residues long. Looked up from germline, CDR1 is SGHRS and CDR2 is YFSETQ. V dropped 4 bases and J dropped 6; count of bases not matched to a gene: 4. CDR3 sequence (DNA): TGCGCCAGCAGCACTGGGACTAGCGGGGTCAATGAGCAGTTCTTC. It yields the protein CASSTGTSGVNEQFF. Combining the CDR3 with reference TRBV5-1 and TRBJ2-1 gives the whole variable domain KAGVTQTPRYLIKTRGQQVTLSCSPISGHRSVSWYQQTPGQGLQFLFEYFSETQRNKGNFPGRFSGRQFSNSRSEMNVSTLELGDSALYLCASSTGTSGVNEQFFGPGTRLTVL.

CDR3 DNA: TGTGCCAGCAGCTTGGGACGACAACCGGGCTACACCTTC. Translation: CASSLGRQPGYTF. The chain is built from TRBV5-6 and TRBJ1-2; D unclear. This CDR3 region has 13 residues. Trimming shortened V by 0 bases and J by 8 bases, and 11 bases separated the two germline ends. CDR1 and CDR2 from the germline V gene are SGHDT and YYEEEE.

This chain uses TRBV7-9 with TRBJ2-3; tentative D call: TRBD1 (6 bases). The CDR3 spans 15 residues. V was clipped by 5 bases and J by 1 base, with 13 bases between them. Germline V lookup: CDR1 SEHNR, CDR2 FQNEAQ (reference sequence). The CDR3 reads CASSAGAAGTDTQYF. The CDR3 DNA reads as TGTGCCAGCAGCGCAGGGGCGGCGGGCACAGATACGCAGTATTTT.

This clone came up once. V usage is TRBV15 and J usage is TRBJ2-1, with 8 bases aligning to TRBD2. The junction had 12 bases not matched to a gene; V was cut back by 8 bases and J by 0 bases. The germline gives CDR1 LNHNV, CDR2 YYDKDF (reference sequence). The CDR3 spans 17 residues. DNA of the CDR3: TGTGCCACCGTGGGGACTAGATCTGGGAGCTCCTACAATGAGCAGTTCTTC. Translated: CATVGTRSGSSYNEQFF.

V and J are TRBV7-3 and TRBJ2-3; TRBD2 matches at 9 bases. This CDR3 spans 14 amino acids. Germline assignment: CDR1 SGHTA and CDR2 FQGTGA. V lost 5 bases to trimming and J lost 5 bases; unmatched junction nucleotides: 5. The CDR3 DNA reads TGTGCCAGCAGCCAAGCGGGGGGAGGAGATACGCAGTATTTT. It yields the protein CASSQAGGGDTQYF.

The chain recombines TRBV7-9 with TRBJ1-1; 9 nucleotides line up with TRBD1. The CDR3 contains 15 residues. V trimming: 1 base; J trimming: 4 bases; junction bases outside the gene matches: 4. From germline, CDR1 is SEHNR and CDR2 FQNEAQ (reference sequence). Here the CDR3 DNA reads TGTGCCAGCAGCTTAGTCGCGACAGGGGGCACTGAAGCTTTCTTT. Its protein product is CASSLVATGGTEAFF.

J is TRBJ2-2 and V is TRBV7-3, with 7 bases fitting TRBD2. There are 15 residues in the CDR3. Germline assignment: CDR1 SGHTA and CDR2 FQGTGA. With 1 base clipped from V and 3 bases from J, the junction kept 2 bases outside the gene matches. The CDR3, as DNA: TGTGCCAGCAGCTTAAGGGGAGGGTACACCGGGGAGCTGTTTTTT. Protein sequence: CASSLRGGYTGELFF.

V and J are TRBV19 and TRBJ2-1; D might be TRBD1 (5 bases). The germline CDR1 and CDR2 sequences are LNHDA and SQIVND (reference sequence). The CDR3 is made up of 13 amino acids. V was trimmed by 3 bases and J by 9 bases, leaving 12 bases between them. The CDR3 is CASSINQGAEQFF. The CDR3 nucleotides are TGTGCCAGTAGTATCAATCAAGGGGCTGAGCAGTTCTTC.

Written as DNA, the CDR3 is TGCGCCAGCTGCCGACGCTCGGGACCCATAATGGGAGGGTTTTCCGGGGAGCTGTTTTTT. Translation gives CASCRRSGPIMGGFSGELFF. V gene TRBV10-2 combines with J gene TRBJ2-2; 7 nucleotides match TRBD2. This CDR3 contains 20 residues. Germline trimming cut 8 bases from V and 6 bases from J; bases unmatched to any gene: 27. Germline CDR1 WSHSY, CDR2 SAAADI.

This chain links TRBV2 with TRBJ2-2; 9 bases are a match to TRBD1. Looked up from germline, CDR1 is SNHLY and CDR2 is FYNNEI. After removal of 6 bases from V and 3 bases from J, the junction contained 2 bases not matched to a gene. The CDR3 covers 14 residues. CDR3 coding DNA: TGTGCCAGCAGGACAGGGGGAGACACCGGGGAGCTGTTTTTT. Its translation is CASRTGGDTGELFF.

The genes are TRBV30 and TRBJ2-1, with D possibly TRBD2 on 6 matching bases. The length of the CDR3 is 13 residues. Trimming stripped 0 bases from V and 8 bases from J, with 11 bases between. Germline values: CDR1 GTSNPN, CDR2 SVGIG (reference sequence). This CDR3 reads CAWSVGGTYEQFF. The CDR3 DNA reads TGTGCCTGGAGTGTCGGCGGGACCTATGAGCAGTTCTTC.

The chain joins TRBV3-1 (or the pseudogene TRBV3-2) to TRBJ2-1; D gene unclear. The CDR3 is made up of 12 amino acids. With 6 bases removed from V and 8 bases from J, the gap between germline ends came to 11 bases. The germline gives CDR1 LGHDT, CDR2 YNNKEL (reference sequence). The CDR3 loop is CASRKGEHEQFF. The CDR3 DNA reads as TGTGCCAGCAGGAAAGGAGAGCATGAGCAGTTCTTC.

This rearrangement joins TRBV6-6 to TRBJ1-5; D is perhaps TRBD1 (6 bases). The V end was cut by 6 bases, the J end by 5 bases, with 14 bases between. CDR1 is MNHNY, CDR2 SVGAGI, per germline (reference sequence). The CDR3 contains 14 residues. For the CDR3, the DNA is TGTGCCAGCAGCCCAAGGGGGTACGATCAGCCCCAGCATTTT. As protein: CASSPRGYDQPQHF.